This entry lists 12 T cell receptor beta chains sequenced from one sample in a study of cytomegalovirus exposure and HLA in healthy donors. The PCR was carried out with 60 Vbeta primers and 13 Jbeta primers. Profiling relied on immunoSEQ multiplex PCR, and the TCRdb table lists in-frame clones only, not all of them. The record lists tens of thousands of clones, of which the ten most abundant hold around 0.6%. Sequenced material: PBMCs. Source of these receptors: a man aged 50 or older in good health and CMV-seronegative.

This sequence joins TRBV9 and TRBJ2-3, with D possibly being TRBD2 (7 bases). CDR1 SGDLS and CDR2 YYNGEE come from the germline V gene. Trimming shortened V by 4 bases and J by 4 bases, and 13 bases separated the two germline ends. The CDR3 has 14 residues. The CDR3 loop is CASSTGGQSDTQYF. The CDR3 nucleotides read TGTGCCAGCAGCACGGGGGGCCAGTCAGATACGCAGTATTTT.

The V gene is TRBV4-3, the J gene TRBJ1-1; 9 bases line up with TRBD1. V shed 6 bases and J 1 base; nucleotides not matched to a gene: 9. Germline CDR1 is LGHNA and CDR2 is YSLEER. This CDR3 contains 16 residues. The CDR3 sequence is CASSTGTGSSNTEAFF. As DNA, the CDR3 is TGCGCCAGCAGTACCGGGACAGGGTCATCGAACACTGAAGCTTTCTTT.

This chain uses TRBV19 with TRBJ1-4; the D is unclear. V lost 4 bases, J lost 0 bases, and 15 bases lay in between. Germline V gene lookup returns CDR1 LNHDA and CDR2 SQIVND (reference sequence). CDR3 length equals 17 residues. CDR3 nucleotide sequence: TGTGCCAGTAGTACAAGACTGAGAGGGTCAACTAATGAAAAACTGTTTTTT. It translates to CASSTRLRGSTNEKLFF.

The rearrangement uses TRBV6-5 and TRBJ2-6; D gene uncertain. Deletions cut 6 bases from V and 0 bases from J, with 6 bases between. Per the germline V gene, CDR1 is MNHEY and CDR2 is SVGAGI. The CDR3 has 14 amino acids. The CDR3 spells CASRESSGANVLTF. The CDR3 coding sequence is TGTGCCAGCAGAGAGAGCTCTGGGGCCAACGTCCTGACTTTC.

V is TRBV6-6 and J is TRBJ1-6, with D maybe TRBD1 (5 bases). This CDR3 spans 14 amino acids. Trimming stripped 6 bases from V and 6 bases from J, with 12 bases between. The germline CDR1 and CDR2 sequences are MNHNY and SVGAGI (reference sequence). CDR3 sequence reads: CASRITGFNSPLHF. In nucleotides, the CDR3 is TGTGCCAGCAGAATAACAGGTTTTAATTCACCCCTCCACTTT.

The chain uses TRBV7-3 and TRBJ1-2, with D possibly matching TRBD1 (6 bases). Between the trimmed V and J ends, which lost 8 bases and 8 bases, there was a span of 18 bases. This CDR3 comprises 13 residues. Germline-derived CDR1 and CDR2 are SGHTA and FQGTGA. The chain's CDR3 is CASVRYRVAGYTF. For the CDR3, the DNA is TGTGCCAGCGTCCGTTACAGGGTGGCGGGCTACACCTTC.

V gene TRBV6-1 combines with J gene TRBJ2-1, with 9 nucleotides matching TRBD1. The CDR3 contains 16 residues. Germline V gives CDR1 MNHNS, CDR2 SASEGT. The V and J ends lost 4 bases and 4 bases, in that order; junction bases with no gene match: 8. CDR3 sequence: CASSGDRAELYNEQFF. CDR3 DNA: TGTGCCAGCAGTGGGGACAGGGCTGAATTATACAATGAGCAGTTCTTC.

The chain recombines TRBV6-5 with TRBJ2-3; 11 bases match TRBD2. Unmatched junction bases numbered 4, after V lost 6 bases and J lost 2 bases. Germline V gene sequence: CDR1 MNHEY, CDR2 SVGAGI. This CDR3 has 15 amino acids. CDR3 sequence: CASRRSGGATDTQYF. The CDR3 DNA sequence: TGTGCCAGCAGACGTAGCGGGGGGGCCACAGATACGCAGTATTTT.

J is TRBJ1-3 and V is TRBV10-2; D is possibly TRBD1 (6 bases). The germline V gene has CDR1 WSHSY and CDR2 SAAADI. The ends were cut back, 6 bases at V and 0 bases at J, with 15 bases in the middle. The CDR3 runs to 16 residues. The CDR3 here is CASSLGQSFSGNTIYF. The CDR3 nucleotides read TGCGCCAGCAGCTTAGGACAGTCTTTCTCTGGAAACACCATATATTTT.

The chain employs TRBV28 and TRBJ1-3; D is uncertain. The V and J ends lost 1 base and 0 bases respectively, with 10 bases between them. The CDR3 totals 16 residues. CDR1 MDHEN and CDR2 SYDVKM come from the germline V gene. In DNA, the CDR3 is TGTGCCAGCAGTTTATCCGGGAAATACTCTGGAAACACCATATATTTT. It specifies CASSLSGKYSGNTIYF.

Of note for this clone: Distinct nucleotide sequences in the sample also encode this CDR3. The chain combines TRBV5-1 with TRBJ1-2, with D hard to call. Trimming took off 0 bases at V and 2 bases at J, with 8 bases between the two ends. There are 14 residues in the CDR3. Germline CDR1 reads SGHRS; CDR2 reads YFSETQ. The CDR3 is CASSLGQANYGYTF. The CDR3 bases are TGCGCCAGCAGCTTGGGGCAGGCGAACTATGGCTACACCTTC.

The chain has TRBV19 and TRBJ1-5; tentative D call: TRBD1 (6 bases). Germline loops: CDR1 LNHDA, CDR2 SQIVND (reference sequence). V shed 5 bases and J shed 3 bases, with 11 bases lying between them. This CDR3 spans 14 amino acids. This CDR3 is CASSVRDTNQPQHF. CDR3 sequence (DNA): TGTGCCAGTAGTGTCCGGGACACCAATCAGCCCCAGCATTTT. The full variable domain, with the rest looked up from reference TRBV19 and TRBJ1-5, is DGGITQSPKYLFRKEGQNVTLSCEQNLNHDAMYWYRQDPGQGLRLIYYSQIVNDFQKGDIAEGYSVSREKKESFPLTVTSAQKNPTAFYLCASSVRDTNQPQHFGDGTRLSIL.